This TCR beta chain came from a study of cytomegalovirus exposure and HLA in healthy donors (dated by TCRdb to the late 2010s). About the full investigation: An earlier analysis of some 600 of the donors reported 276 Gb of sequence data and 117 million unique TCR beta sequences obtained from about 170 million T cells. An early release that covered 640 HLA-typed donors contained approximately 300 gigabases of sequencing data and around 85 million unique TCR sequences. Of the 300 to 500 genotyped donors, 81% were placed in the genetic ancestry cluster associated with self-reported Caucasian donors. The study was designed to test whether signatures of past pathogen exposure could be identified by cataloging public T cell receptors. Using immunosequencing, the study profiled T cell repertoires from about 610 subjects and related those repertoires to cytomegalovirus serostatus. In addition to the first cohort of 666 subjects, a separate validation cohort of approximately 120 different subjects was used. To predict cytomegalovirus infection status, the study combined high-throughput TCR immunosequencing, statistical association of individual TCRs with disease status, and machine learning. A later analysis re-examined previously published TCR beta repertoires from just over 650 donors and added high-resolution HLA genotyping to investigate patterns of TCR occurrence. In the later analysis, no new phenotypic data were used to find candidate immune exposures; instead, reliance was placed on TCR beta sequences and their occurrence across donors. In an earlier analysis of 587 of the donors, high-throughput TCR beta sequencing was used to judge whether each TCR beta V gene segment behaved as functional or pseudogenic. Donor age, sex, ethnicity and CMV serostatus were compiled alongside the repertoire data. Genome-wide SNP genotypes for about three fifths of the roughly 700 donors were used in a later genetic analysis, which treated that subset as a discovery cohort. All discovery cohort repertoires had been generated using a single sequencing platform. Both class I and class II loci were covered by HLA typing, at four-digit resolution. Typing coverage differed by locus: A, B, C, DRB1 and DQB1 were typed in roughly 629-630 donors, DQA1 in 500 to 550, DPA1 in over 600, and DPB1 in just under 490. Several DR-DQ haplotypes were handled as single units for association and clustering, since linkage in the cohort was strong. Among roughly 400 genotyped donors of the cohort, an average of about 240,000 unique TCR beta nucleotide sequences was sequenced per donor, of which roughly 18% were non-productive. Here is what the overall study found, with its caveats: In an earlier analysis of over 550 of the donors, most TCR beta V segments were observed in productive rearrangements about 90% or about 30% of the time, broadly matching IMGT annotations. V-gene and J-gene trimming of TCR beta chains was associated with a missense DCLRE1C variant in a later genetic analysis, and the association was replicated in an independent cohort. A group of highly shared sequence variants was considered likely to be a technical artifact of the sequencing pipeline. Specific HLA alleles were associated with 15,000 to 20,000 TCR beta sequences at a false discovery rate of 0.05 in a later analysis. It was suggested by the authors that the approach could potentially be generalized to other disease states and immunological phenotypes. Cytomegalovirus status was reported to be diagnosed by the classifier with high specificity and sensitivity in both the original and validation cohorts. The earlier analysis of around 600 of the donors excluded over 15 rarely observed V segments, including chromosome 9 orphons, because counts were too low. CMV serostatus was the only immune exposure information available for the cohort. A later analysis reported that several top co-occurrence clusters appeared linked to parvovirus B19, influenza, CMV and Epstein-Barr virus. Correlated functional status among segregating V segments might be attributable to linkage disequilibrium, but an unknown experimental factor could not be ruled out. Strong co-occurrence of HLA alleles, especially DR and DQ, made assigning TCR associations to individual alleles difficult. The cohort was sequenced for TCR beta chains only, and without alpha or paired-chain data the features that could be detected were limited. In a later analysis, TCR association rates were found to vary across HLA loci, with the most associated TCRs seen for DRB1 alleles and the fewest for HLA-C alleles. HLA typing was unavailable for some donors at each locus, so association tests used only the typed subset. Sequencing depth was assumed to be roughly uniform across donors in the presence/absence analyses, though that assumption may not hold. A later analysis found that HLA-associated TCR beta chains were more clonally expanded and had lower generation probabilities than equally common non-associated chains. Some IMGT-functional V segments, including TRBV6-2 and TRBV6-3, could not be distinguished by the 87-base-pair reads and were therefore excluded. In vitro tests confirmed that three of the cytomegalovirus-associated TCR beta chains recognize cytomegalovirus antigens. A later genetic analysis reported fewer N-insertions in productive TCRs among donors in an Asian-associated ancestry cluster than the approximately 700-donor mean. A further reported finding was that TCR beta sequences accurately predicted the HLA-A and HLA-B alleles for most subjects in the first cohort. According to a later analysis, most CMV-associated TCR beta chains appeared to be HLA-restricted, and the HLA associations seemed to be driven largely by CMV exposure. Most TCR sequences were seen in very few donors, while some public TCRs were found in many individuals. A total of fewer than 200 TCR beta chains were listed by the study as associated with cytomegalovirus.

The cohort was made up of roughly 670 healthy bone marrow donors. At the time of sampling, every cohort member was nominally healthy, though immune exposures that went unrecorded were likely present. Of the 700 or so cohort members, 250 to 300 had positive CMV serostatus and fewer than 400 had negative CMV serostatus, and CMV serostatus was not recorded for the donor. A peripheral blood sample was provided by each donor, and peripheral blood mononuclear cells were used for TCR beta sequencing. Genomic DNA was extracted from the blood cell samples with the Qiagen DNeasy Blood Extraction Kit. The CDR3 goes from the cysteine to the phenylalanine over 14 residues. Solely the CDR3 DNA is kept, with 42 bases framed from the first base. For CDR1 and CDR2, the germline V gene lists SGDLS and YYNGEE. Trimmed from V: 0 bases; trimmed from J: 5 bases; junction bases lacking a gene match: 2. The library relied on the immunoSEQ multiplex PCR assay. For the multiplex PCR, a mixture combining 60 forward primers for TCR Vbeta segments and 13 reverse primers for TCR Jbeta segments was used. A multiplex PCR assay on genomic DNA amplified the CDR3 region of rearranged TCR beta genes. The Illumina HiSeq System was used to sequence the amplified TCR beta libraries as 87-base-pair reads. As for the original processing: Across the roughly 640 repertoires, a later analysis counted approximately 75 million unique TCR beta chains, approximately 12 million of which were shared by at least two donors. To remove PCR and sequencing errors, raw reads were error-corrected and collapsed into unique sequences using a nearest-neighbor algorithm that merged closely related sequences. CDR3 sequences were aligned to IMGT reference sequences to assign V, D and J gene segments. Each retained sequence needed at least a six-nucleotide match to both a V gene segment and a J gene segment. Rearrangements were called productive when the CDR3 lacked stop codons and stayed in frame with V and J; all others were non-productive. CDR3 was defined according to IMGT convention as the region running from the second conserved V-encoded cysteine to the conserved J-encoded phenylalanine. The earlier analysis of about 500 of the donors excluded sequences that lacked an unambiguous match to a single V gene segment. In an earlier analysis of approximately 610 of the donors, V segments were called functional above 56.7% productive rearrangements and were called segregating when the between-donor standard deviation exceeded 5%. A statistical classification framework was built for diagnosing cytomegalovirus status from the catalog of TCR beta chain sequences. In a later analysis, TCR nucleotide sequences were compared against IMGT/GENE-DB human TR gene sequences so that V and J genes could be assigned. Using the TCRdist pipeline, a later analysis assigned CDR3 sequences along with most-parsimonious VDJ recombination scenarios. A later analysis defined each TCR beta chain by its CDR3 amino acid sequence plus V-gene family, and excluded reads lacking a unique V-gene family. To address suspected cross-contamination and a sequencing artifact, a later analysis removed 592 highly shared, low-generation-probability nucleotide sequences. In a later analysis, a clonal expansion index was calculated for each public chain from normalized within-repertoire ranks of inferred template counts. In a later analysis, generation probabilities were computed with a VDJ recombination model fitted to out-of-frame rearrangements, and the resulting probabilities were checked against IGoR. Hypergeometric tests were used in a later analysis to score TCR-TCR, TCR-HLA and TCR-CMV co-occurrence, with a repertoire-size bias correction applied to the TCR pairs. To estimate false discovery rates, a later analysis permuted the HLA or CMV assignments 20 times. In a later analysis, co-occurring TCRs were grouped with DBSCAN, and TCRdist sequence similarity was added when clustering was performed within HLA-allele-positive subsets. Co-occurrence clustering excluded repertoires with fewer than 30,000 or more than 120,000 public chains, plus five with anomalous nucleotide sharing. TCRdb holds this immuneACCESS table with in-frame rearrangements only. Some clones are missing; in checked studies, unresolved V genes explain under half, and the rest has no known cause. The D gene and trimming were derived from the DNA, and the V and J assignments and clone size from that table. Present in this sample are 150,000 or so clones, approximately 78% of which were seen just once. The top ten clones comprise 2% to 2.5% of the sample.

Turning to this clone: It lacks a known antigen. The input lacks base qualities; no much larger clone sits a single base away. This CDR3 is also generated by other DNA sequences in the sample.

The sequence was collected from a human donor in good health. The receptor chain draws on TRBV9 and TRBJ2-1, with TRBD2 identical over 7 junction bases. The specimen sequenced was PBMCs. The sequenced DNA is TGTGCCAGCAGCGTAGCGGGGGGACACAATGAGCAGTTCTTC. Its coded protein is CASSVAGGHNEQFF.